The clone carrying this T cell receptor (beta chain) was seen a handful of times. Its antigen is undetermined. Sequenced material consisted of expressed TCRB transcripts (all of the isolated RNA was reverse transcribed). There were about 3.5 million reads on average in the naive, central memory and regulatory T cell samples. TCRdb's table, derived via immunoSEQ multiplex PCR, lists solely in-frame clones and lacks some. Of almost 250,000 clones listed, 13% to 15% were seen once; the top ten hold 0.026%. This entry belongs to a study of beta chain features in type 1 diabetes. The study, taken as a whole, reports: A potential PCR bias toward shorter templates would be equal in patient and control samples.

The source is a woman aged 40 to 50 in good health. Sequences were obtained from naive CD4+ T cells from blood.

The CDR3 is CASSFDRGNEKLFF. CDR3 sequence (DNA): TGTGCCAGCAGCTTCGACAGGGGGAACGAAAAACTGTTTTTT. The J gene is TRBJ1-4, the V gene TRBV7-2, with 9 bases aligning to TRBD1. Germline V CDR1 and CDR2: SGHTA, FQGNSA. The ends lost 3 bases at V and 8 bases at J; junction bases unmatched: 4. This CDR3 comprises 14 residues.